The 28 T cell receptor beta chains given below trace back to one sample, sequenced in a study of cytomegalovirus exposure and HLA in healthy donors (dated by TCRdb to 2016 to 2017). The library was made by the immunoSEQ multiplex PCR assay. A mixture of 60 forward primers for TCR Vbeta segments and 13 reverse primers for TCR Jbeta segments was used in the multiplex PCR. The table was pulled from immuneACCESS by TCRdb, which kept in-frame rearrangements only. Such tables lose some clones; where checked, under half of the loss comes from unresolved V genes, and the rest has no known cause. This sample lists about 130,000 clones; around 70% were detected once. Of the sample, around 6.6% falls within the top ten clones. The sample consisted of PBMCs. Every receptor here comes from a man aged 40-49 years in good health and CMV-seropositive.

J is TRBJ1-2 and V is TRBV28; a weak D match, TRBD1 (6 bases). Trimming removed 8 bases at V and 6 bases at J, with 13 bases between. Per germline, CDR1 MDHEN and CDR2 SYDVKM. The CDR3 has 12 residues. The CDR3 nucleotides are TGTGCCAGCGCAGGGGAGTGGGATGGCTACACCTTC. It codes for CASAGEWDGYTF.

The chain couples TRBV4-1 to TRBJ2-5, with D hard to call. Gene TRBJ2-7 matches the end of the DNA better, so the J call may be wrong. The CDR3 is made up of 15 amino acids. Germline V gene data show CDR1 as MGHRA and CDR2 as YSYEKL. CDR3: CASSQDLYRDYEQYF. CDR3 sequence (DNA): TGCGCCAGCAGCCAAGATTTGTACAGAGACTACGAGCAGTACTTC.

The sample holds a few counts of this clone. This chain connects TRBV11-2 to TRBJ2-7, with D perhaps TRBD1 (6 bases). The CDR3 runs to 15 residues. V was trimmed by 5 bases and J by 1 base, leaving 15 bases between them. Germline CDR1 SGHAT, CDR2 FQNNGV. Here the CDR3 reads CASSRPTGKSYEQYF. The CDR3 DNA follows: TGTGCCAGCAGCAGACCGACAGGAAAATCCTACGAGCAGTACTTC.

CDR3 sequence (DNA): TGTGCCAGCAGTCGACAGGGGGCGAACACTGAAGCTTTCTTT. Residues: CASSRQGANTEAFF. V and J are TRBV2 and TRBJ1-1, with TRBD1 identical over 10 bases. CDR1 is SNHLY and CDR2 is FYNNEI in the germline V gene. The V gene end was trimmed by 5 bases and the J gene end by 1 base; junction bases not matched to a gene: 1. The CDR3 loop spans 14 amino acids.

This clone has only a few counts. The genes are TRBV7-2 and TRBJ2-1; D is unclear. The CDR3 has 12 amino acids. The V and J ends lost 2 bases and 9 bases respectively, with 8 bases between them. Germline V gene data show CDR1 as SGHTA and CDR2 as FQGNSA. Written as DNA, the CDR3 is TGTGCCAGCAGCTTAAACACGGGTGAGCAGTTCTTC. Protein product: CASSLNTGEQFF.

The chain links TRBV7-2 to TRBJ1-2; the match to TRBD1 covers 7 bases. Trimming cost V 4 bases and J 1 base; bases outside gene matches: 6. CDR3 length: 15 amino acids. Germline loops: CDR1 SGHTA, CDR2 FQGNSA. CDR3 in amino acids: CASSWDRAVNYGYTF. CDR3 DNA sequence: TGTGCCAGCAGCTGGGACAGAGCAGTTAACTATGGCTACACCTTC.

This rearrangement joins TRBV28 to TRBJ2-3; possible D gene TRBD2, 5 bases. The ends were cut back, 8 bases at V and 3 bases at J, with 9 bases in the middle. CDR3 length equals 12 residues. Germline V gene sequence: CDR1 MDHEN, CDR2 SYDVKM. For the CDR3, the DNA is TGTGCCAGCCACAGAGGGACAGATACGCAGTATTTT. Translation gives CASHRGTDTQYF.

The genes are TRBV6-1 and TRBJ2-7; tentatively, D is TRBD1 (5 bases). This CDR3 spans 13 amino acids. Germline-derived CDR1 and CDR2 are MNHNS and SASEGT. The V gene lost 7 bases and the J gene lost 11 bases, with 21 bases spanning the gap. The CDR3 reads CASTSGTAGQEYF. CDR3 nucleotides: TGTGCCAGCACCTCCGGAACGGCAGGGCAAGAGTACTTC.

The chain joins TRBV7-2 to TRBJ1-2; weak D call: TRBD1 (5 bases). CDR1 and CDR2 from the germline V gene are SGHTA and FQGNSA. This CDR3 spans 18 amino acids. Trimming took off 2 bases at V and 8 bases at J, with 27 bases between the two ends. In DNA, the CDR3 is TGTGCCAGCAGCTTATTTCCCCCGTCCCTGACAGAGTACGAGGGCTACACCTTC. This sequence encodes CASSLFPPSLTEYEGYTF.

J is TRBJ1-4 and V is TRBV6-5, with D tentatively TRBD1 (6 bases). Trimming left V 8 bases short and J 1 base short, with 14 bases between. Germline lookup yields CDR1 MNHEY and CDR2 SVGAGI. The CDR3 totals 15 residues. Written as DNA, the CDR3 is TGTGCCAGCTCCCCCTCACAGGGAACTAATGAAAAACTGTTTTTT. It is translated as CASSPSQGTNEKLFF.

In its sample, this clone was seen a few times. The chain has TRBV10-2 and TRBJ1-1, with TRBD1 identical over 8 bases. Trimming at V came to 7 bases and at J to 4 bases, leaving 17 bases not matched to a gene. CDR1 and CDR2 (germline): WSHSY, SAAADI. This CDR3 comprises 17 residues. The CDR3 region is CASNLRAGGGRGTEAFF. In DNA form, the CDR3 reads TGCGCCAGCAACCTGAGGGCAGGGGGCGGAAGGGGCACTGAAGCTTTCTTT.

The rearrangement links TRBV6-1 to TRBJ1-2; 8 bases map to TRBD1. CDR1 and CDR2 from the germline V gene are MNHNS and SASEGT. With V trimmed by 2 bases and J by 5 bases, 7 bases remained unmatched. CDR3 length equals 15 residues. The DNA for the CDR3 is TGTGCCAGCAGTGAACGAACAGGGGGACCTTATGGCTACACCTTC. Its translation is CASSERTGGPYGYTF.

The chain employs TRBV19 and TRBJ2-2; D gene uncertain. This CDR3 is built from 15 residues. Germline V gene lookup returns CDR1 LNHDA and CDR2 SQIVND (reference sequence). Trimming shortened V by 4 bases and J by 2 bases, and 11 bases separated the two germline ends. The CDR3 here is CASSTSPPNTGELFF. Written as DNA, the CDR3 is TGTGCCAGTAGTACGAGCCCCCCTAACACCGGGGAGCTGTTTTTT.

The J gene is TRBJ2-3, the V gene TRBV5-1, with D possibly being TRBD2 (5 bases). Germline V gives CDR1 SGHRS, CDR2 YFSETQ. Trimming took 0 bases from V and 0 from J, leaving 8 bases between them. The length of the CDR3 is 15 residues. DNA for the CDR3: TGCGCCAGCAGCTTGGGCGGCGGGAGCACAGATACGCAGTATTTT. Protein product: CASSLGGGSTDTQYF.

This clone was seen a handful of times. This chain uses TRBV30 with TRBJ1-1; D unclear. Trimming removed 4 bases from V and 11 bases from J, with 14 bases in between. This CDR3 region has 11 residues. Per germline, CDR1 GTSNPN and CDR2 SVGIG (reference sequence). Here the CDR3 DNA reads TGTGCCTGGAAAGTGGAGGAATACGCTTTCTTT. Translation: CAWKVEEYAFF.

The chain joins TRBV7-2 to TRBJ1-6, with D tentatively TRBD1 (6 bases). Germline CDR1 reads SGHTA; CDR2 reads FQGNSA. The V end was cut by 2 bases, the J end by 10 bases, with 12 bases between. This CDR3 is built from 14 residues. CDR3 loop: CASSLQGTSSPLHF. The CDR3 DNA reads TGTGCCAGCAGCTTACAAGGGACAAGCTCACCCCTCCACTTT.

J is TRBJ2-7 and V is TRBV27; perhaps TRBD1 as D (6 bases). Trimming pared 7 bases from V and 5 bases from J, leaving 21 bases between. CDR3 length: 15 residues. Germline lookup yields CDR1 MNHEY and CDR2 SMNVEV (reference sequence). The CDR3: CASKPSSGRGNEQYF. The CDR3 bases are TGTGCCAGCAAGCCCTCCTCGGGCAGGGGCAACGAGCAGTACTTC.

The chain joins TRBV28 to TRBJ2-5; 7 nucleotides agree with TRBD1. The CDR3 runs to 13 residues. Trimming took 6 bases from V and 5 from J; bases not matched to a gene: 6. CDR1 is MDHEN, CDR2 SYDVKM, per germline. In nucleotides, the CDR3 is TGTGCCAGCAGGCCTACAGGGGACGAGACCCAGTACTTC. Translating it yields CASRPTGDETQYF.

The chain carries TRBV19 and TRBJ1-6; 9 positions match TRBD1. This CDR3 has 16 residues. The V gene's germline CDR1 is LNHDA and CDR2 SQIVND (reference sequence). V lost 7 bases and J lost 7; bases outside the gene matches: 11. The CDR3 sequence: CASNQNRGLLNSPLHF. The CDR3 bases are TGTGCCAGTAACCAGAACAGGGGGCTTTTAAATTCACCCCTCCACTTT. The full variable domain, completed using reference TRBV19 and TRBJ1-6, is DGGITQSPKYLFRKEGQNVTLSCEQNLNHDAMYWYRQDPGQGLRLIYYSQIVNDFQKGDIAEGYSVSREKKESFPLTVTSAQKNPTAFYLCASNQNRGLLNSPLHFGNGTRLTVT.

The chain links TRBV7-8 to TRBJ1-5; D not certain. The CDR3 has 15 residues. Germline V CDR1 and CDR2: SGHVS, FQNEAQ. V lost 5 bases to trimming and J lost 2 bases, with 13 bases between them. CDR3 in DNA: TGTGCCAGCAGCCTCCTCCGAGGAGGCAATCAGCCCCAGCATTTT. Its protein is CASSLLRGGNQPQHF.

This chain joins TRBV18 and TRBJ2-2, with D hard to call. Trimming stripped 3 bases from V and 0 bases from J, with 11 bases between. The CDR3 has 16 amino acids. Germline CDR1 and CDR2: KGHSH and LQKENI. CDR3 amino acids: CASSPPPGPNTGELFF. The CDR3 nucleotides are TGTGCCAGCTCACCCCCGCCAGGCCCGAACACCGGGGAGCTGTTTTTT.

The V and J genes are TRBV6-1 and TRBJ2-6; D gene unclear. Germline assignment: CDR1 MNHNS and CDR2 SASEGT. V was pared by 1 base and J by 10 bases, with 2 bases between. This CDR3 is built from 11 residues. The CDR3 reads CASSEVNVLTF. The CDR3 coding sequence is TGTGCCAGCAGTGAAGTAAACGTCCTGACTTTC.

This sequence joins TRBV10-2 and TRBJ2-2, with D unclear. V lost 1 base and J lost 4, with 7 bases in between. CDR3 size: 14 residues. The germline gives CDR1 WSHSY, CDR2 SAAADI. The CDR3 region is CASSEFLPTGELFF. CDR3 bases: TGCGCCAGCAGTGAGTTTCTACCCACCGGGGAGCTGTTTTTT.

This clone was seen only once. The chain uses TRBV5-1 and TRBJ2-1; 7 bases map to TRBD1. Germline values: CDR1 SGHRS, CDR2 YFSETQ. V was clipped by 0 bases and J by 7 bases; unmatched bases: 4. The CDR3 has 14 residues. CDR3 residues: CASSLGQGWNEQFF. The CDR3, as DNA: TGCGCCAGCAGCTTGGGACAGGGATGGAATGAGCAGTTCTTC.

The chain couples TRBV5-1 to TRBJ2-6, with a weak D call TRBD1 (6 bases). Per the germline V gene, CDR1 is SGHRS and CDR2 is YFSETQ. This CDR3 spans 18 amino acids. V shed 6 bases and J shed 0 bases, with 19 bases lying between them. The CDR3 DNA sequence: TGCGCCAGCACCCCATGGGACAACTCCCGCTCTGGGGCCAACGTCCTGACTTTC. Protein: CASTPWDNSRSGANVLTF. The variable domain in full, with the rest retrieved from reference TRBV5-1 and TRBJ2-6, is KAGVTQTPRYLIKTRGQQVTLSCSPISGHRSVSWYQQTPGQGLQFLFEYFSETQRNKGNFPGRFSGRQFSNSRSEMNVSTLELGDSALYLCASTPWDNSRSGANVLTFGAGSRLTVL.

The J gene is TRBJ2-2, the V gene TRBV7-2, with TRBD2 as a possible D gene (5 bases). Germline CDR1 is SGHTA and CDR2 is FQGNSA. V gave up 3 bases and J gave up 2 bases, with 10 bases separating them. The CDR3 has 15 amino acids. The CDR3 here is CASSFSASNTGELFF. CDR3 DNA: TGTGCCAGCAGCTTCTCGGCTAGCAACACCGGGGAGCTGTTTTTT.

The V call is TRBV11-2, the J call TRBJ2-2, with a possible D match to TRBD2 (6 bases). The CDR3 has 15 amino acids. V gave up 7 bases and J gave up 1 base, with 13 bases separating them. Germline-derived CDR1 and CDR2 are SGHAT and FQNNGV. The CDR3 nucleotides are TGTGCCAGCAAGGCGGGAATCCGGAACACCGGGGAGCTGTTTTTT. This codes for CASKAGIRNTGELFF.

The rearrangement uses TRBV19 and TRBJ2-3; TRBD2 matches 11 bases. Per the germline V gene, CDR1 is LNHDA and CDR2 is SQIVND (reference sequence). Trimming took 5 bases from V and 5 from J; bases not matched to a gene: 3. There are 14 residues in the CDR3. The CDR3 DNA follows: TGTGCCAGTAGTCTTAGCGGGAGGGGAGATACGCAGTATTTT. Translating gives CASSLSGRGDTQYF.